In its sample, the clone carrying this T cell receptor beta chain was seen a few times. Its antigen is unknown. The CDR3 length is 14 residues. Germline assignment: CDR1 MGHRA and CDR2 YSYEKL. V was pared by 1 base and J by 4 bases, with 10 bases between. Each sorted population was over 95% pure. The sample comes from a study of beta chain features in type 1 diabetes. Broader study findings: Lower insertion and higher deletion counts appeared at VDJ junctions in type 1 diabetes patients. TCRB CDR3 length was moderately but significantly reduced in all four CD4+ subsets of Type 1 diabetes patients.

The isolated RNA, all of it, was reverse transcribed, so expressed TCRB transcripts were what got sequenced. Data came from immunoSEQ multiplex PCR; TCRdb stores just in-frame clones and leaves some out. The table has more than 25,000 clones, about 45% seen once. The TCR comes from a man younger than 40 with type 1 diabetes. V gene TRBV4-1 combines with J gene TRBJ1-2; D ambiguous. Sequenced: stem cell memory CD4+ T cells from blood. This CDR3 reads CASSQVQAVYGYTF. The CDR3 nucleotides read TGCGCCAGCAGCCAAGTCCAGGCAGTCTATGGCTACACCTTC.